This entry lists 5 T cell receptor beta chains sequenced from one sample in a study of CD8+ T cells in alopecia areata. Extracted RNA was reverse transcribed, and the resulting cDNA served as sequencing template. Assay used: immunoSEQ multiplex PCR; TCRdb lists only in-frame clones, some missing. The sample shows roughly 110,000 clones, none of them appearing just once. Input material: lesional skin. The receptor source for this set is a C3H/HeJ mouse with alopecia areata. This line is of MHC haplotype H2-k.

As concerns this clone: The germline and genes are mouse ones. The CDR3 is cut off 4 residues early in the read; its end comes from the germline J gene. The chain carries TRBV1 and TRBJ2-7; TRBD1 might be the D (6 bases). Trimming pared 0 bases from V and 2 bases from J, leaving 11 bases between. This CDR3 comprises 15 residues. The germline CDR1 and CDR2 sequences are NSQYPW and LRSPGD (reference sequence). CDR3 loop: CTCSADQGRAYEQYF. The part of the CDR3 DNA that was read is TGCACCTGCAGTGCAGATCAGGGGCGGGCCTAT.

This clone was observed a few times. Mouse gene names and germline throughout. The read gets to within 4 residues of the CDR3 end, and the germline J gene fills in the rest. The chain recombines TRBV19 with TRBJ2-5; 7 positions agree with TRBD1. Germline V gene sequence: CDR1 FNHDT, CDR2 SITEND (reference sequence). V shed 1 base, J shed 0 bases, and the junction held 2 bases outside the gene matches. The length of the CDR3 is 15 residues. CDR3: CASSINRGNQDTQYF. CDR3 bases read: TGTGCCAGCAGTATAAACAGGGGTAACCAAGAC. Supplemented by reference TRBV19 and TRBJ2-5, the full variable domain reads GGIITQTPKFLIGQEGQKLTLKCQQNFNHDTMYWYRQDSGKGLRLIYYSITENDLQKGDLSEGYDASREKKSSFSLTVTSAQKNEMAVFLCASSINRGNQDTQYFGPGTRLLVL.

Only a few counts were recorded for this clone. The gene symbols are mouse symbols. The read ends 4 residues shy of where the CDR3 ends; the end is completed using the germline J gene. The V and J genes are TRBV13-3 and TRBJ1-1; TRBD1 agrees at 7 bases. The CDR3 contains 14 residues. In germline, CDR1 is NNHDY, CDR2 SYVADS. Trimming removed 5 bases from V and 1 base from J; junction bases left unmatched: 5. Incomplete CDR3 DNA: TGTGCCAGCAGCCACAGGGGAAGGAACACA. It specifies CASSHRGRNT. From start to end, the CDR3 is CASSHRGRNTEVFF.

Only a few counts were recorded for this clone. Mouse gene names and germline throughout. The part of the CDR3 DNA that was read is TGTGCCAGCAGTTTCAGGGGGCTCTATGCT. This sequence encodes CASSFRGLYA. The full CDR3 protein is CASSFRGLYAEQFF. The V call is TRBV19, the J call TRBJ2-1; TRBD1 matches at 8 bases. The DNA ends 4 residues before the CDR3 does, and the rest of the CDR3 is filled in from the germline J gene. Germline V gene sequence: CDR1 FNHDT, CDR2 SITEND (reference sequence). The CDR3 has 14 residues. V was pared by 4 bases and J by 3 bases, with 3 bases of the junction left unmatched. The full variable domain, completed using reference TRBV19 and TRBJ2-1, is GGIITQTPKFLIGQEGQKLTLKCQQNFNHDTMYWYRQDSGKGLRLIYYSITENDLQKGDLSEGYDASREKKSSFSLTVTSAQKNEMAVFLCASSFRGLYAEQFFGPGTRLTVL.

This clone was recorded a few times. Here the gene names and germline are mouse. Here the CDR3 reads CASSRLRGYEQYF. The DNA read from the CDR3 is TGTGCTAGCAGTAGACTCAGGGGGTAT. The chain employs TRBV17 and TRBJ2-7; 7 bases line up with TRBD1. The sequence runs out 4 residues before the end of the CDR3; the remainder is reconstructed from the germline J gene. CDR1 and CDR2 (germline): MNHDT, YYDKIL. The CDR3 spans 13 residues.